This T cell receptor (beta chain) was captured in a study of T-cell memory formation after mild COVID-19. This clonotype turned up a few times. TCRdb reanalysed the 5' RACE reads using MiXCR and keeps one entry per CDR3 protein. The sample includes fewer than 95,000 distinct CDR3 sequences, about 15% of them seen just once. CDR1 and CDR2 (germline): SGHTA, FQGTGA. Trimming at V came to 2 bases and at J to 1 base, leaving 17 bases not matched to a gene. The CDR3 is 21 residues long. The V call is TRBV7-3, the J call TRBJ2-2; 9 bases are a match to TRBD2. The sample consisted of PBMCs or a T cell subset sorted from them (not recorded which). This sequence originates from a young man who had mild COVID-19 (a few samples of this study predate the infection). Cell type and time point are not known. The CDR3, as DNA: TGTGCCAGCAGCTTATTTAAAGAAATAGTCTTAGCGGGAGAGAACACCGGGGAGCTGTTTTTT. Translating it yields CASSLFKEIVLAGENTGELFF.